One sample yielded the 16 T cell receptor beta chains listed below, sequenced in a study of identical twins. In TCRdb, the 5' RACE reads were re-called with MiXCR into one record per CDR3 protein. The data show 550,000 to 800,000 distinct CDR3 sequences, with just over 7% seen just once and about 1.5% held by the top ten. These same records also appear under a second study, on yellow fever vaccine responses in identical twins.

The source material was PBMCs. These receptors all stem from a woman under 30 in good health.

This clonotype was found many times. This sequence joins TRBV7-9 and TRBJ2-3, with 8 bases that match TRBD2. Germline V gene sequence: CDR1 SEHNR, CDR2 FQNEAQ (reference sequence). The CDR3 is 16 residues long. With 1 base clipped from V and 4 bases from J, the junction kept 7 bases outside the gene matches. The CDR3 region has the DNA TGTGCCAGCAGCTTAGATGTCGGGGGGGCGGCAGATACGCAGTATTTT. This translates into CASSLDVGGAADTQYF.

The V call is TRBV7-9, the J call TRBJ2-5; D perhaps matches TRBD1 (5 bases). The CDR3 runs 13 residues. In germline, CDR1 is SEHNR, CDR2 FQNEAQ (reference sequence). The germline V and J ends were trimmed by 8 bases and 1 base, with 11 bases remaining between them. The CDR3 nucleotides are TGTGCCAGCCAAAGGGGATCCCAAGAGACCCAGTACTTC. Translating it yields CASQRGSQETQYF.

This clonotype was counted at least ten times. This chain uses TRBV6-5 with TRBJ2-1; 15 nucleotides agree with TRBD2. Trimming took 2 bases from V and 2 from J; bases not matched to a gene: 7. The CDR3 extends over 19 amino acids. Per the germline V gene, CDR1 is MNHEY and CDR2 is SVGAGI. The CDR3, as DNA: TGTGCCAGCAGTTACGACAGGACTAGCGGGAGGGGGACCTACAATGAGCAGTTCTTC. Amino acid sequence: CASSYDRTSGRGTYNEQFF.

This clonotype has at least ten counts. The V call is TRBV12-3 or TRBV12-4, the J call TRBJ1-1, with D hard to call. The V and J ends lost 6 bases and 1 base respectively, with 9 bases between them. The CDR3 extends over 13 amino acids. The CDR3 region is CASSDVGNTEAFF. For the CDR3, the DNA is TGTGCCAGCAGCGACGTGGGGAACACTGAAGCTTTCTTT.

The chain links TRBV18 to TRBJ2-7; a possible D gene is TRBD1 (5 bases). V was clipped by 1 base and J by 7 bases, with 11 bases between them. The CDR3 runs 13 residues. Germline V lookup: CDR1 KGHSH, CDR2 LQKENI. CDR3 bases: TGTGCCAGCTCACCACGCTCAGGGCATGAGCAGTACGTC. This gives the protein CASSPRSGHEQYV.

This clonotype was observed many times. The CDR3 loop is CSVGGRANYGYTF. The DNA for the CDR3 is TGCAGCGTTGGGGGCAGGGCTAACTATGGCTACACCTTC. This chain joins TRBV29-1 and TRBJ1-2, with a weak D call TRBD1 (5 bases). CDR1 is SQVTM, CDR2 ANQGSEA, per germline. This CDR3 is 13 amino acids long. Between the trimmed V and J ends, which lost 4 bases and 0 bases, there was a span of 9 bases.

The sample holds a few counts of this clonotype. Here the CDR3 DNA reads TGCAGTGCTAGTCTTTGGGGGAATAGCAATCAGCCCCAGCATTTT. Its protein is CSASLWGNSNQPQHF. This rearrangement joins TRBV20-1 to TRBJ1-5, with a possible D match to TRBD1 (5 bases). Germline V gene data show CDR1 as DFQATT and CDR2 as SNEGSKA (reference sequence). V dropped 3 bases and J dropped 0 bases, with 12 bases sitting between them. The CDR3 loop spans 15 amino acids.

Only a few counts were recorded for this clonotype. The rearrangement uses TRBV28 and TRBJ1-2, with 10 bases fitting TRBD1. CDR1 and CDR2 from the germline V gene are MDHEN and SYDVKM. The CDR3 has 15 amino acids. With 3 bases clipped from V and 7 bases from J, the junction kept 8 bases outside the gene matches. CDR3 bases: TGTGCCAGCAGTTTTAGGGACAGGGGTTCCTTTGGCTACACCTTC. It yields the protein CASSFRDRGSFGYTF.

This clonotype was counted many times. The chain employs TRBV29-1 and TRBJ1-1; D not certain. Deletions cut 1 base from V and 5 bases from J, with 2 bases between. CDR1 SQVTM and CDR2 ANQGSEA come from the germline V gene. The CDR3 sequence is 10 residues long. CDR3 bases: TGCAGCGTTGAAGGGACTGAAGCTTTCTTT. Translated: CSVEGTEAFF. The whole variable domain, filled in from reference TRBV29-1 and TRBJ1-1, reads SAVISQKPSRDICQRGTSLTIQCQVDSQVTMMFWYRQQPGQSLTLIATANQGSEATYESGFVIDKFPISRPNLTFSTLTVSNMSPEDSSIYLCSVEGTEAFFGQGTRLTVV.

The sample holds a few counts of this clonotype. The chain joins TRBV5-1 to TRBJ2-3; 7 nucleotides match TRBD1. The germline CDR1 and CDR2 sequences are SGHRS and YFSETQ. The V segment lost 0 bases and the J segment 0 bases; nucleotides outside the gene matches: 4. The length of the CDR3 is 16 residues. The CDR3 protein is CASSLEGGPSTDTQYF. In nucleotides, the CDR3 is TGCGCCAGCAGCTTGGAAGGGGGCCCAAGCACAGATACGCAGTATTTT.

The chain recombines TRBV29-1 with TRBJ2-5, with 14 bases matching TRBD2. The V segment lost 4 bases and the J segment 4 bases; nucleotides outside the gene matches: 11. In germline, CDR1 is SQVTM, CDR2 ANQGSEA. The CDR3 is 17 amino acids. The CDR3 DNA is TGCAGCGTTGGGGCGACTAGCGGGAGGGGAGTGCGAGAGACCCAGTACTTC. Its translation is CSVGATSGRGVRETQYF.

V usage is TRBV5-1 and J usage is TRBJ2-2; unclear D gene. This CDR3 comprises 16 residues. The V gene lost 4 bases and the J gene lost 5 bases, with 18 bases spanning the gap. CDR1 is SGHRS and CDR2 is YFSETQ in the germline V gene. CDR3 in DNA: TGCGCCAGCAGCCTGGAAGGATATGCTTATACCGGGGAGCTGTTTTTT. Residues: CASSLEGYAYTGELFF. The whole variable domain, filled in from reference TRBV5-1 and TRBJ2-2, reads KAGVTQTPRYLIKTRGQQVTLSCSPISGHRSVSWYQQTPGQGLQFLFEYFSETQRNKGNFPGRFSGRQFSNSRSEMNVSTLELGDSALYLCASSLEGYAYTGELFFGEGSRLTVL.

The rearrangement uses TRBV3-1 and TRBJ2-5; 7 positions agree with TRBD1. J lost 1 base, V lost 2 bases, and 4 bases had no gene match. Germline CDR1 reads LGHDT; CDR2 reads YNNKEL (reference sequence). This CDR3 is built from 15 residues. The CDR3 bases are TGTGCCAGCAGCCAATACGACAGGGCCCAAGAGACCCAGTACTTC. Protein sequence: CASSQYDRAQETQYF.

This clonotype was detected many times. The rearrangement joins TRBV7-2 to TRBJ2-1, with D possibly TRBD2 on 6 matching bases. V dropped 4 bases and J dropped 2 bases, with 18 bases sitting between them. The CDR3 has 17 amino acids. Germline CDR1 is SGHTA and CDR2 is FQGNSA. The CDR3 DNA follows: TGTGCCAGCAGCTACATTAGGCGGGACCTTACCTACAATGAGCAGTTCTTC. Protein: CASSYIRRDLTYNEQFF.

This clonotype was picked up a small number of times. The V call is TRBV10-3, the J call TRBJ2-3; either TRBD1 or TRBD2 may fit D (6 bases each). This CDR3 has 14 residues. The V end lost 6 bases, the J end lost 2 bases, and 12 bases lay between the germline ends. In germline, CDR1 is ENHRY, CDR2 SYGVKD. CDR3 sequence reads: CAIREGHNTDTQYF. In nucleotides, the CDR3 is TGTGCCATCAGGGAGGGACACAACACAGATACGCAGTATTTT.

In this sample, this clonotype turned up many times. V is TRBV20-1 and J is TRBJ2-1; 14 nucleotides match TRBD2. This CDR3 is built from 18 residues. Germline V gene data show CDR1 as DFQATT and CDR2 as SNEGSKA (reference sequence). V trimming: 1 base; J trimming: 5 bases; junction bases outside the gene matches: 10. CDR3 loop: CSARAGTSGSWTNNEQFF. In DNA form, the CDR3 reads TGCAGTGCTAGAGCCGGGACTAGCGGGAGTTGGACCAACAATGAGCAGTTCTTC.